The 8 T cell receptor beta chains presented below share a single source sample, sequenced in a study of control samples from healthy donors and cancer patients. TCRdb's table, derived via immunoSEQ multiplex PCR, lists solely in-frame clones and lacks some. The sample yields about 190,000 clones, about 90% seen once. Sequencing was performed on blood. These TCRs come from a man aged 25-45 years in good health.

The rearrangement links TRBV20-1 to TRBJ1-2, with D perhaps TRBD1 (5 bases). Between the trimmed V and J ends, which lost 3 bases and 0 bases, there was a span of 17 bases. Germline loops: CDR1 DFQATT, CDR2 SNEGSKA (reference sequence). This CDR3 has 16 residues. Here the CDR3 DNA reads TGCAGTGCTAGTAGGGACCGAACAAGACCTAACTATGGCTACACCTTC. This translates into CSASRDRTRPNYGYTF.

This chain connects TRBV19 to TRBJ1-5; D uncertain. CDR1 is LNHDA and CDR2 is SQIVND in the germline V gene (reference sequence). Trimming pared 1 base from V and 6 bases from J, leaving 10 bases between. The CDR3 loop spans 14 amino acids. The CDR3 sequence: CASSIGSAGQPQHF. The CDR3 nucleotides are TGTGCCAGTAGTATAGGATCCGCGGGTCAGCCCCAGCATTTT. Full variable domain (missing parts from reference TRBV19 and TRBJ1-5): DGGITQSPKYLFRKEGQNVTLSCEQNLNHDAMYWYRQDPGQGLRLIYYSQIVNDFQKGDIAEGYSVSREKKESFPLTVTSAQKNPTAFYLCASSIGSAGQPQHFGDGTRLSIL.

J is TRBJ2-7 and V is TRBV27; possibly TRBD1 for D (6 bases). The CDR3 sequence is 14 residues long. Germline V lookup: CDR1 MNHEY, CDR2 SMNVEV (reference sequence). V dropped 4 bases and J dropped 0 bases, with 10 bases sitting between them. The CDR3 DNA is TGTGCCAGCAGTTCCACGACAGGCTCCTACGAGCAGTACTTC. This encodes CASSSTTGSYEQYF.

The genes are TRBV5-8 and TRBJ1-6; 7 nucleotides match TRBD1. The CDR3 has 14 residues. Germline CDR1 reads SGHTS; CDR2 reads YDEGEE. Trimming cost V 6 bases and J 10 bases; bases outside gene matches: 10. CDR3 nucleotides: TGTGCCAGCAACCCACAGGGGTTGAACTCACCCCTCCACTTT. It is translated as CASNPQGLNSPLHF.

This clone has a handful of counts. This chain connects TRBV15 to TRBJ1-1; tentative D call: TRBD1 (6 bases). The length of the CDR3 is 17 residues. The germline V gene has CDR1 LNHNV and CDR2 YYDKDF (reference sequence). Deletions cut 0 bases from V and 3 bases from J, with 17 bases between. In DNA form, the CDR3 reads TGTGCCACCAGCAGAGAAGGACAGATCCTAAGACACACTGAAGCTTTCTTT. Translating gives CATSREGQILRHTEAFF.

This chain connects TRBV11-2 to TRBJ1-1; D remains ambiguous. The CDR3 totals 16 residues. From germline, CDR1 is SGHAT and CDR2 FQNNGV. Trimming removed 0 bases from V and 1 base from J, with 12 bases in between. The CDR3: CASSLEYTVQNTEAFF. In nucleotides, the CDR3 is TGTGCCAGCAGCTTAGAATACACAGTCCAGAACACTGAAGCTTTCTTT.

The gene calls are TRBV11-3 and TRBJ2-1; D not certain. The germline gives CDR1 SGHNT, CDR2 YENEEA. The germline V and J ends were trimmed by 3 bases and 8 bases, with 5 bases remaining between them. The CDR3 is 11 residues long. The CDR3 here is CASSFGDEQFF. CDR3 coding DNA: TGTGCCAGCAGCTTTGGAGATGAGCAGTTCTTC.

V is TRBV9 and J is TRBJ2-1, with D unresolved. The CDR3 has 13 residues. Germline V lookup: CDR1 SGDLS, CDR2 YYNGEE. With 4 bases removed from V and 5 bases from J, the gap between germline ends came to 10 bases. CDR3 sequence: CASSSPVNNEQFF. The CDR3 region has the DNA TGTGCCAGCAGCTCACCGGTTAACAATGAGCAGTTCTTC.